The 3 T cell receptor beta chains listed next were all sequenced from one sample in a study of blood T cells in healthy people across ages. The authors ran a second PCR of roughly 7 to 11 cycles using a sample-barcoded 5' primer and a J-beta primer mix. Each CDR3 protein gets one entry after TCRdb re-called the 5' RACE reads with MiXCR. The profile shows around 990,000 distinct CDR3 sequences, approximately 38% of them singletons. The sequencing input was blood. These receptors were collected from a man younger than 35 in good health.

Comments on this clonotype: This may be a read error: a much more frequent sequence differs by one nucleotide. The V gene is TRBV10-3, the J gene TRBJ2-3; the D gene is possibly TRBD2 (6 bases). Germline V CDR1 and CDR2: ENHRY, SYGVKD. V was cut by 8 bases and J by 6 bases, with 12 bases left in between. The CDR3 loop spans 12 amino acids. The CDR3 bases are TGTGCCATCCATGGGGAGGTGGATACGCAGTATTTT. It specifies CAIHGEVDTQYF.

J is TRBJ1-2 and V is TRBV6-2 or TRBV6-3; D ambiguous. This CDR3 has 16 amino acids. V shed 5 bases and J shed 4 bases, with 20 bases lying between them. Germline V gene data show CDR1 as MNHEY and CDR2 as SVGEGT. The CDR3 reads CASSDPALLRLYGYTF. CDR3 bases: TGTGCCAGCAGTGACCCCGCCTTACTTCGACTCTATGGCTACACCTTC.

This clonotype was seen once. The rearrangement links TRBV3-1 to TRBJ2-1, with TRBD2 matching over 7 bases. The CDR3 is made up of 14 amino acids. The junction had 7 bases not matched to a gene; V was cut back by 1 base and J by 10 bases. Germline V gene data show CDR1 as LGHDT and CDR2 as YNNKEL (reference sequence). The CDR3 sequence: CASSQGVTSYEQFF. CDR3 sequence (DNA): TGTGCCAGCAGCCAAGGTGTGACTAGCTACGAGCAGTTCTTC.